The subject of this entry is one T cell receptor (beta chain). The data originate from a study of blood T cell repertoires in COVID-19. Study information: From T cells, B-cell-depleted T cells, or PBMCs came the material, which was cDNA or gDNA.

This table comes from immunoSEQ multiplex PCR, and its TCRdb copy is limited to in-frame clones, with some not included. Of hundreds of thousands of clones listed, about nine tenths are singletons. The CDR3 is 13 residues long. Germline CDR1 is SGHTA and CDR2 is FQGNSA. Trimming stripped 5 bases from V and 5 bases from J, with 10 bases between. The TCR sequence derives from a man aged 40-50 years who had recovered from COVID-19. The chain uses TRBV7-2 and TRBJ2-1, with a tentative D call TRBD2 (6 bases). The sample comprised PBMCs or T cells enriched from blood (not recorded which). This chain's CDR3 is CASSLGLDNEQFF. CDR3 bases: TGTGCCAGCAGCCTGGGACTTGACAATGAGCAGTTCTTC.